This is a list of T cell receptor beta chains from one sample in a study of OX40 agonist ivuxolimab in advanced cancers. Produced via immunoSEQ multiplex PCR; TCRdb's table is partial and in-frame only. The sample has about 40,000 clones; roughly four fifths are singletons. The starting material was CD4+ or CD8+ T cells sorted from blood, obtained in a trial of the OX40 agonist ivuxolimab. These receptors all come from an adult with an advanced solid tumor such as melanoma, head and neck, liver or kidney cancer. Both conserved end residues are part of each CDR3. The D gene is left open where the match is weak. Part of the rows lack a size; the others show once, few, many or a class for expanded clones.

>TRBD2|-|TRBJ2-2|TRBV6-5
CASSRTSGGTGELFF
TGTGCCAGCAGCCGGACTAGCGGGGGTACCGGGGAGCTGTTTTTT
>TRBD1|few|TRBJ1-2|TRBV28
CASAPGQFIYGYTF
TGTGCCAGCGCCCCGGGACAGTTCATCTATGGCTACACCTTC
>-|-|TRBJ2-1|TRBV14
CASSQDRMGDSYNEQFF
TGTGCCAGCAGCCAAGATCGTATGGGGGATTCCTACAATGAGCAGTTCTTC
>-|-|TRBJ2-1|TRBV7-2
CASSSDGWDGNEQFF
TGTGCCAGCAGCTCCGATGGCTGGGACGGCAATGAGCAGTTCTTC
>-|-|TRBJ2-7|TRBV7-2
CASSSRGFSYEQYF
TGTGCCAGCAGCAGCAGGGGCTTCTCCTACGAGCAGTACTTC
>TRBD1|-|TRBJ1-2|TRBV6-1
CASSDGTDYNYGYTF
TGTGCCAGCAGTGATGGGACAGATTATAACTATGGCTACACCTTC
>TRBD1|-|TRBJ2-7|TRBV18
CASSPEDRVPRYEQYF
TGTGCCAGCTCACCGGAGGACAGGGTCCCCCGCTACGAGCAGTACTTC
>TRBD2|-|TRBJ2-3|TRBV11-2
CASSLGPGSGRNTDTQYF
TGTGCCAGCAGCTTAGGCCCTGGTAGCGGGAGAAACACAGATACGCAGTATTTT
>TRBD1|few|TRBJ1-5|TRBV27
CASSLLGTGGDQPQHF
TGTGCCAGCAGTTTATTGGGGACAGGGGGCGATCAGCCCCAGCATTTT
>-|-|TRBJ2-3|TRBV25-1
CASSEGLASGFTQYF
TGTGCCAGCAGTGAGGGCCTCGCTTCGGGGTTTACGCAGTATTTT
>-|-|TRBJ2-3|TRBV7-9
CASSLARVQGSDTQYF
TGTGCCAGCAGCTTAGCAAGAGTTCAGGGATCAGATACGCAGTATTTT
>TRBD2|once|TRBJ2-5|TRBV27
CASSPGLALYQETQYF
TGTGCCAGCAGTCCAGGACTAGCGCTTTACCAAGAGACCCAGTACTTC
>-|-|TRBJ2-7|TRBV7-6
CASSLASSGYEQYF
TGTGCCAGCAGCTTAGCTTCGTCCGGTTACGAGCAGTACTTC
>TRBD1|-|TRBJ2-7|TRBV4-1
CASSHPGQGYEQYF
TGCGCCAGCAGCCACCCGGGACAGGGCTACGAGCAGTACTTC
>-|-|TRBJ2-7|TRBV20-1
CSASRVYEQYF
TGCAGTGCTAGCAGGGTCTACGAGCAGTACTTC
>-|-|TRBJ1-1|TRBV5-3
CARSPDDNGAGNTEAFF
TGTGCCAGAAGCCCGGACGACAACGGGGCTGGGAACACTGAAGCTTTCTTT
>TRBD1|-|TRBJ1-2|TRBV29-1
CSAVETGGRSYTF
TGCAGCGCCGTGGAGACAGGGGGTAGGAGCTACACCTTC
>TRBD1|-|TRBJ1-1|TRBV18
CASSTRTGGTTEAFF
TGTGCCAGCTCAACCCGGACAGGGGGCACCACTGAAGCTTTCTTT
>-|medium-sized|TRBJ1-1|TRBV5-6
CASSPGQENTEAFF
TGTGCCAGCAGCCCGGGACAAGAGAACACTGAAGCTTTCTTT
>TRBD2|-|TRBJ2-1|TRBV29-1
CSVFSGVYNEQFF
TGCAGCGTGTTTAGCGGGGTTTACAATGAGCAGTTCTTC
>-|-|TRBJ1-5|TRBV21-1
CASSKEVVVYSNQPQHF
TGTGCCAGCAGCAAAGAGGTTGTGGTATATAGCAATCAGCCCCAGCATTTT
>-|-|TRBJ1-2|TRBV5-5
CASSQLESQGYGYTF
TGTGCCAGCAGCCAACTGGAGAGTCAAGGGTATGGCTACACCTTC
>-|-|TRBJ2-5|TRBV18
CASSQTPGAVETQYF
TGTGCCAGCTCACAAACCCCCGGGGCCGTAGAGACCCAGTACTTC
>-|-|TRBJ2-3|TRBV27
CASSYLTADTQYF
TGTGCCAGCAGTTATTTGACGGCGGATACGCAGTATTTT